The 18 T cell receptor beta chains below all came from one sample that was sequenced in a study of cytomegalovirus exposure and HLA in healthy donors. Primers: 60 Vbeta forward and 13 Jbeta reverse. The assay was immunoSEQ multiplex PCR, and TCRdb's table has in-frame clones only and misses some. The top ten clones hold over 1% of a sample with about 190,000 clones, over 80% of them seen once. Sequencing was performed on PBMCs. The receptors shown here come from a man aged 25-45 years in good health and CMV-seronegative.

The chain has TRBV11-3 and TRBJ2-3, with TRBD2 matching 13 bases. The length of the CDR3 is 17 residues. CDR1 SGHNT and CDR2 YENEEA come from the germline V gene. After removal of 0 bases from V and 1 base from J, the junction contained 1 base not matched to a gene. The CDR3 sequence: CASSLDTSGGGTDTQYF. CDR3 nucleotide sequence: TGTGCCAGCAGCTTAGACACTAGCGGGGGGGGCACAGATACGCAGTATTTT.

This chain connects TRBV6-5 to TRBJ1-6; 7 nucleotides agree with TRBD1. Losses at the gene ends were 3 bases for V and 6 bases for J; bases not matched to a gene: 8. The CDR3 loop spans 16 amino acids. Germline CDR1 is MNHEY and CDR2 is SVGAGI. The CDR3 DNA reads as TGTGCCAGCAGTTATGGATCAGGGGGGAGTAATTCACCCCTCCACTTT. Residues: CASSYGSGGSNSPLHF.

The CDR3 sequence: CASSGQGVYEQYF. The CDR3 bases are TGTGCCAGCAGTGGACAGGGGGTGTACGAGCAGTACTTC. The chain combines TRBV2 with TRBJ2-7, with TRBD1 matching 9 bases. With 4 bases clipped from V and 4 bases from J, the junction kept 2 bases outside the gene matches. CDR3 length equals 13 residues. Germline assignment: CDR1 SNHLY and CDR2 FYNNEI.

V is TRBV6-5 and J is TRBJ2-7; maybe TRBD1 (5 bases). V gave up 6 bases and J gave up 2 bases, with 14 bases separating them. Looked up from germline, CDR1 is MNHEY and CDR2 is SVGAGI. This CDR3 has 14 residues. For the CDR3, the DNA is TGTGCCAGCAGCCAACAGGATTCTACCTACGAGCAGTACTTC. This encodes CASSQQDSTYEQYF.

V gene TRBV21-1 combines with J gene TRBJ1-5. TRBV21-1 is a pseudogene segment. This CDR3 is 18 amino acids long. The CDR3 coding sequence is TGTGCCACCCGGCCAGGGACTCGGGTCTGTTTGTGCAATCAGCCCCAGCATTTT. Translated: CATRPGTRVCLCNQPQHF.

The J gene is TRBJ1-3, the V gene TRBV9, with TRBD1 identical over 7 bases. V was clipped by 3 bases and J by 0 bases; unmatched bases: 9. This CDR3 region has 17 residues. In germline, CDR1 is SGDLS, CDR2 YYNGEE. The CDR3 here is CASSASDRANSGNTIYF. For the CDR3, the DNA is TGTGCCAGCAGCGCAAGCGACAGGGCCAACTCTGGAAACACCATATATTTT.

The rearrangement joins TRBV7-9 to TRBJ1-6; weak D call: TRBD1 (6 bases). The CDR3 covers 15 residues. Germline CDR1 and CDR2: SEHNR and FQNEAQ (reference sequence). With 5 bases removed from V and 8 bases from J, the gap between germline ends came to 16 bases. The CDR3 sequence: CASSPSQGGYSPLHF. The CDR3 nucleotides are TGTGCCAGCAGCCCTTCACAGGGTGGCTATTCACCCCTCCACTTT.

The chain links TRBV28 to TRBJ2-1, with TRBD1 matching 7 bases. The junction had 6 bases not matched to a gene; V was cut back by 5 bases and J by 2 bases. This CDR3 contains 15 residues. Germline values: CDR1 MDHEN, CDR2 SYDVKM. CDR3 amino acids: CASSITGATYNEQFF. CDR3 bases: TGTGCCAGCAGTATTACAGGGGCAACCTACAATGAGCAGTTCTTC.

V is TRBV19 and J is TRBJ1-2; D unclear. The CDR3 covers 13 residues. The V gene lost 6 bases and the J gene lost 4 bases, with 12 bases spanning the gap. Germline assignment: CDR1 LNHDA and CDR2 SQIVND (reference sequence). The CDR3 DNA reads as TGTGCCAGTAGCATCGGGGAGGCCTATGGCTACACCTTC. It codes for CASSIGEAYGYTF.

The rearrangement joins TRBV27 to TRBJ2-1, with 8 bases matching TRBD1. In germline, CDR1 is MNHEY, CDR2 SMNVEV (reference sequence). This CDR3 is built from 16 residues. V shed 2 bases and J 2 bases; nucleotides not matched to a gene: 5. The chain's CDR3 is CASSLTGGGTYNEQFF. CDR3 in DNA: TGTGCCAGCAGTTTAACAGGGGGTGGCACCTACAATGAGCAGTTCTTC.

This chain uses TRBV5-4 with TRBJ2-3; D not certain. The CDR3 runs 14 residues. Germline-derived CDR1 and CDR2 are SGHNT and YYREEE (reference sequence). The V gene lost 4 bases and the J gene lost 0 bases, with 9 bases spanning the gap. The DNA for the CDR3 is TGTGCCAGCAGCCACCCTGGCAGCACAGATACGCAGTATTTT. Translation: CASSHPGSTDTQYF.

The chain combines TRBV5-1 with TRBJ1-4; 7 bases agree with TRBD1. The CDR3 consists of 13 residues. Germline V gene lookup returns CDR1 SGHRS and CDR2 YFSETQ. J gave up 8 bases and V 3 bases, and 4 bases lay outside the gene matches. CDR3 bases: TGCGCCAGCAGCTCTACAGGGGAGGAAAAACTGTTTTTT. Protein product: CASSSTGEEKLFF.

The chain is built from TRBV20-1 and TRBJ2-1; D might be TRBD2 (6 bases). The length of the CDR3 is 11 residues. CDR1 and CDR2 from the germline V gene are DFQATT and SNEGSKA (reference sequence). The germline V and J ends were trimmed by 5 bases and 8 bases, with 10 bases remaining between them. The CDR3 sequence: CSAAGGYEQFF. As DNA, the CDR3 is TGCAGTGCTGCCGGGGGATATGAGCAGTTCTTC.

The chain couples TRBV4-3 to TRBJ1-4; D is unresolved. Germline CDR1 reads LGHNA; CDR2 reads YSLEER. With 0 bases removed from V and 4 bases from J, the gap between germline ends came to 9 bases. The CDR3 length is 15 residues. The CDR3 is CASSQDRGRNEKLFF. The DNA of the CDR3 is TGCGCCAGCAGCCAAGATCGAGGGCGTAATGAAAAACTGTTTTTT.

The V call is TRBV7-2, the J call TRBJ1-5, with unresolved D. The V end lost 1 base, the J end lost 6 bases, and 10 bases lay between the germline ends. CDR3 length: 14 residues. Germline V gives CDR1 SGHTA, CDR2 FQGNSA. The CDR3 DNA reads TGTGCCAGCAGCTTAGGTGGAGGGCGTCAGCCCCAGCATTTT. Amino acid sequence: CASSLGGGRQPQHF.

The chain has TRBV25-1 and TRBJ2-2; D not resolved. The V end was cut by 3 bases, the J end by 8 bases, with 7 bases between. The CDR3 spans 12 residues. Germline loops: CDR1 MGHDK, CDR2 SYGVNS. CDR3 region: CASSDITGELFF. CDR3 DNA: TGTGCCAGCAGTGATATAACAGGGGAGCTGTTTTTT. Complete variable domain (other parts from reference TRBV25-1 and TRBJ2-2): EADIYQTPRYLVIGTGKKITLECSQTMGHDKMYWYQQDPGMELHLIHYSYGVNSTEKGDLSSESTVSRIRTEHFPLTLESARPSHTSQYLCASSDITGELFFGEGSRLTVL.

V and J are TRBV5-1 and TRBJ1-1; a weak D match, TRBD1 (5 bases). Germline CDR1 is SGHRS and CDR2 is YFSETQ. This CDR3 has 13 amino acids. Deletions cut 2 bases from V and 6 bases from J, with 11 bases between. CDR3 coding DNA: TGCGCCAGCAGCTTCGAGGGACTGGCTGAAGCTTTCTTT. As protein: CASSFEGLAEAFF.

The DNA for the CDR3 is TGTGCCACCGGTTCCGGGACACTTAATTCACCCCTCCACTTT. It is translated as CATGSGTLNSPLHF. V usage is TRBV15 and J usage is TRBJ1-6; D might be TRBD1 (6 bases). Germline V gene sequence: CDR1 LNHNV, CDR2 YYDKDF (reference sequence). CDR3 length: 14 amino acids. Trimming took 8 bases from V and 6 from J, leaving 14 bases between them. The full variable domain, rest sourced from reference TRBV15 and TRBJ1-6, is DAMVIQNPRYQVTQFGKPVTLSCSQTLNHNVMYWYQQKSSQAPKLLFHYYDKDFNNEADTPDNFQSRRPNTSFCFLDIRSPGLGDTAMYLCATGSGTLNSPLHFGNGTRLTVT.